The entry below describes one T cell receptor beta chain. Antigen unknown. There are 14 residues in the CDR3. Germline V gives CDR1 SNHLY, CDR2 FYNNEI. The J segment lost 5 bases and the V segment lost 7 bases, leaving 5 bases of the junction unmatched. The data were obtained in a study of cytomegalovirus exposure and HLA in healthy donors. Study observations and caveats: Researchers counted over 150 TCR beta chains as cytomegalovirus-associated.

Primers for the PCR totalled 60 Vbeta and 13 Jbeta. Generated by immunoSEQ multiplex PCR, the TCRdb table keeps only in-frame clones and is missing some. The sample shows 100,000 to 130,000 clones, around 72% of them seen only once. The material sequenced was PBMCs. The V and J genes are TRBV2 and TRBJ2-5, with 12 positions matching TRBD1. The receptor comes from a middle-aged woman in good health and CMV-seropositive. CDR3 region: CASTGQGARETQYF. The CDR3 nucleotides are TGTGCCAGCACGGGACAGGGGGCAAGGGAGACCCAGTACTTC.